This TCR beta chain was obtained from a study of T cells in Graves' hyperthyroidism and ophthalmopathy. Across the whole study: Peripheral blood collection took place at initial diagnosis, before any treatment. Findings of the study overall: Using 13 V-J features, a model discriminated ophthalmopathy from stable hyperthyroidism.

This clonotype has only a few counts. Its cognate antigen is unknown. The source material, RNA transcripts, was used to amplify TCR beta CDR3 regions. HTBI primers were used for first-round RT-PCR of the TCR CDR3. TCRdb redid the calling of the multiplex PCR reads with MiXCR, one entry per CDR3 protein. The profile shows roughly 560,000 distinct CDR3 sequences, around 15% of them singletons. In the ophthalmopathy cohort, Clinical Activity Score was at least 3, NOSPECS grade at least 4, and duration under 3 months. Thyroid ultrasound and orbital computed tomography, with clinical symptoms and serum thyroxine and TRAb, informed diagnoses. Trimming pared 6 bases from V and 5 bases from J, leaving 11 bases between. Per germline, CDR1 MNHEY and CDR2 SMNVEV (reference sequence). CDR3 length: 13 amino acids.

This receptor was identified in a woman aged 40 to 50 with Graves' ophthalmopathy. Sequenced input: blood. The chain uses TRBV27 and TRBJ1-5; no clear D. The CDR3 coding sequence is TGTGCCAGCAGCGACACGAATTATCAGCCCCAGCATTTT. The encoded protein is CASSDTNYQPQHF.